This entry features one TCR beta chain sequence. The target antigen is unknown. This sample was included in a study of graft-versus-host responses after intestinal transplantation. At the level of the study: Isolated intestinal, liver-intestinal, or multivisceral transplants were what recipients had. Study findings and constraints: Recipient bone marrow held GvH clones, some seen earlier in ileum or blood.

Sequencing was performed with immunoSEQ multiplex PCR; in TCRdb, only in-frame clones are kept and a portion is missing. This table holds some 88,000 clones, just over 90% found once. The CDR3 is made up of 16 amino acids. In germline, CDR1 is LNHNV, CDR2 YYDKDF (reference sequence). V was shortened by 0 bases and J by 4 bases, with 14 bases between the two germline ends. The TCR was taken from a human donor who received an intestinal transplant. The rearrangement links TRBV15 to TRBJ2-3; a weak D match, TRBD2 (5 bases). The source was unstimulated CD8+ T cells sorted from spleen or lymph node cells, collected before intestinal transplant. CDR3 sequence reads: CATSRDRYSGADTQYF. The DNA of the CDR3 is TGTGCCACCAGCAGAGATCGGTACAGCGGCGCAGATACGCAGTATTTT.